Following are 17 T cell receptor beta chains from one sample sequenced in a study of CD8 T cells in Susac syndrome. After extraction with the RNeasy kit, about 0.5 to 1 ug of the RNA was reverse transcribed using random hexamers. TCRdb ran MiXCR on the immunoSEQ multiplex PCR reads and lists one entry per CDR3 protein. The repertoire holds hundreds of thousands of distinct CDR3 sequences, with 85% to 95% as singletons. The material sequenced was CD4+ T cells from PBMCs. These receptors all come from a human donor with multiple sclerosis.

This chain links TRBV6-6 with TRBJ2-1, with D uncertain. The CDR3 consists of 14 residues. Trimming left V 10 bases short and J 0 bases short, with 13 bases between. CDR1 MNHNY and CDR2 SVGAGI come from the germline V gene (reference sequence). The CDR3 protein is CATSWTSSYNEQFF. The CDR3 nucleotides are TGTGCCACCTCTTGGACGAGCTCCTACAATGAGCAGTTCTTC.

The chain is built from TRBV7-2 and TRBJ2-3; the D is unclear. V was cut by 1 base and J by 3 bases, with 8 bases left in between. CDR3 length equals 14 residues. Germline V gene sequence: CDR1 SGHTA, CDR2 FQGNSA. In DNA, the CDR3 is TGTGCCAGCAGCTTAGGAGCGTGGACAGATACGCAGTATTTT. Its translation: CASSLGAWTDTQYF.

The chain is built from TRBV25-1 and TRBJ2-3, with a possible D match to TRBD2 (5 bases). The V and J ends lost 2 bases and 0 bases respectively, with 9 bases between them. The length of the CDR3 is 15 residues. The germline CDR1 and CDR2 sequences are MGHDK and SYGVNS. Here the CDR3 DNA reads TGTGCCAGCAGTGAAGTACGGGGAAGCACAGATACGCAGTATTTT. Its translation is CASSEVRGSTDTQYF.

The chain is built from TRBV30 and TRBJ1-1; unclear D gene. Germline V gene data show CDR1 as GTSNPN and CDR2 as SVGIG (reference sequence). The CDR3 length is 14 residues. Trimming removed 0 bases at V and 3 bases at J, with 11 bases between. CDR3 nucleotide sequence: TGTGCCTGGAGTGTAAGTGATGGGGACACTGAAGCTTTCTTT. Amino acids: CAWSVSDGDTEAFF.

The chain joins TRBV5-4 to TRBJ2-2; TRBD1 matches 7 bases. CDR3 length: 16 residues. J gave up 1 base and V 1 base, and 4 bases lay outside the gene matches. CDR1 and CDR2 from the germline V gene are SGHNT and YYREEE (reference sequence). The CDR3 loop is CASSLQGQRNTGELFF. In nucleotides, the CDR3 is TGTGCCAGCAGCTTGCAGGGACAGCGGAACACCGGGGAGCTGTTTTTT.

The rearrangement joins TRBV24-1 to TRBJ2-3, with TRBD1 as a possible D gene (6 bases). V was pared by 6 bases and J by 3 bases, with 12 bases between. CDR3 length: 14 residues. The germline gives CDR1 KGHDR, CDR2 SFDVKD. CDR3 nucleotide sequence: TGTGCCACCAGTTTCCCCGGACAGACAGATACGCAGTATTTT. Translation gives CATSFPGQTDTQYF.

The genes are TRBV20-1 and TRBJ2-2; D assignment may be TRBD1 or TRBD2 (6 bases each). V shed 5 bases and J shed 13 bases, with 17 bases lying between them. The CDR3 extends over 12 amino acids. Germline lookup yields CDR1 DFQATT and CDR2 SNEGSKA (reference sequence). The CDR3 reads CSAYLGGQRLFF. The CDR3 region has the DNA TGCAGTGCTTACCTAGGGGGGCAGAGGCTGTTTTTT.

The chain uses TRBV12-3 or TRBV12-4 and TRBJ2-7; 11 nucleotides line up with TRBD1. The CDR3 totals 17 residues. V lost 2 bases to trimming and J lost 7 bases; unmatched junction nucleotides: 13. CDR3 amino acids: CASSLPPPGTGGWEQYF. The CDR3 region has the DNA TGTGCCAGCAGTTTACCCCCTCCCGGGACAGGGGGGTGGGAGCAGTACTTC.

The J gene is TRBJ2-3, the V gene TRBV3-1; weak D call: TRBD1 (6 bases). Trimming stripped 3 bases from V and 1 base from J, with 11 bases between. CDR1 is LGHDT, CDR2 YNNKEL, per germline (reference sequence). The CDR3 totals 15 residues. The CDR3 DNA sequence: TGTGCCAGCAGCCAGATATGGACAGGCACAGATACGCAGTATTTT. Residues: CASSQIWTGTDTQYF.

The chain joins TRBV12-3 or TRBV12-4 to TRBJ1-5; unclear D gene. The CDR3 totals 12 residues. V gave up 2 bases and J gave up 6 bases, with 5 bases separating them. The CDR3, as DNA: TGTGCCAGCAGTTTAATCGGTCAGCCCCAGCATTTT. This codes for CASSLIGQPQHF.

This clonotype was seen a few times. The chain is built from TRBV27 and TRBJ2-7, with TRBD1 as a possible D gene (6 bases). Germline values: CDR1 MNHEY, CDR2 SMNVEV (reference sequence). The CDR3 contains 14 residues. Trimming pared 3 bases from V and 2 bases from J, leaving 11 bases between. The DNA for the CDR3 is TGTGCCAGCAGTTTGAGGGGGTCTACCTACGAGCAGTACTTC. The encoded protein is CASSLRGSTYEQYF.

The CDR3 DNA sequence: TGCGCCAGCAGCCCCGTTCGGGCGGACAACTATGGCTACACCTTC. This codes for CASSPVRADNYGYTF. The chain combines TRBV4-1 with TRBJ1-2; D is unresolved. This CDR3 has 15 residues. V gave up 4 bases and J gave up 2 bases, with 14 bases separating them. Germline assignment: CDR1 MGHRA and CDR2 YSYEKL.

The chain uses TRBV18 and TRBJ1-2; 7 nucleotides agree with TRBD1. The CDR3 has 13 amino acids. J lost 7 bases, V lost 3 bases, and 5 bases had no gene match. The germline CDR1 and CDR2 sequences are KGHSH and LQKENI. The CDR3 is CASSPRTGAGYTF. In DNA form, the CDR3 reads TGTGCCAGCTCACCTCGGACAGGAGCTGGCTACACCTTC.

The V call is TRBV12-3 or TRBV12-4, the J call TRBJ2-3, with 7 bases fitting TRBD2. The length of the CDR3 is 13 residues. Germline trimming cut 4 bases from V and 4 bases from J; bases unmatched to any gene: 2. The CDR3 reads CASSWEGPDTQYF. The CDR3 DNA sequence: TGTGCCAGCAGTTGGGAGGGGCCAGATACGCAGTATTTT.

The chain uses TRBV6-1 and TRBJ1-3; no clear D. Germline V gene data show CDR1 as MNHNS and CDR2 as SASEGT. This CDR3 region has 14 residues. The V end was cut by 4 bases, the J end by 2 bases, with 9 bases between. CDR3 protein: CASSAELTGNTIYF. CDR3 coding DNA: TGTGCCAGCAGTGCGGAGCTGACTGGAAACACCATATATTTT.

The rearrangement uses TRBV7-2 and TRBJ2-5; D might be TRBD1 (5 bases). Germline CDR1 SGHTA, CDR2 FQGNSA. This CDR3 comprises 15 residues. The ends were cut back, 0 bases at V and 2 bases at J, with 10 bases in the middle. The CDR3: CASSLALQVQETQYF. CDR3 coding DNA: TGTGCCAGCAGCTTAGCGTTACAGGTTCAAGAGACCCAGTACTTC.

The rearrangement uses TRBV5-6 and TRBJ2-7; 7 nucleotides line up with TRBD1. The germline V gene has CDR1 SGHDT and CDR2 YYEEEE. The CDR3 is 13 amino acids. Trimming removed 2 bases from V and 3 bases from J; junction bases left unmatched: 2. CDR3: CASSFTGDYEQYF. CDR3 DNA: TGTGCCAGCAGCTTTACAGGGGACTACGAGCAGTACTTC.